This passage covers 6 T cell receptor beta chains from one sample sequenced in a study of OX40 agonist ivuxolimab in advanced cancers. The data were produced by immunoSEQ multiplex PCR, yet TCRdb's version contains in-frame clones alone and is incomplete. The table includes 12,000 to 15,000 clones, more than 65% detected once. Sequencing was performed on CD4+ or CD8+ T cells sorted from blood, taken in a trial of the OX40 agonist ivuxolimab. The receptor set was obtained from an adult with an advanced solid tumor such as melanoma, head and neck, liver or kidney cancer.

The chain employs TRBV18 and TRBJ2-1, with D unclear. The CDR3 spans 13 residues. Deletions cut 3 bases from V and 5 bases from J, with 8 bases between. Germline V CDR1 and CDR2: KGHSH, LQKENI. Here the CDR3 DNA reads TGTGCCAGCTCACCGTCAGGAAACAATGAGCAGTTCTTC. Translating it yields CASSPSGNNEQFF. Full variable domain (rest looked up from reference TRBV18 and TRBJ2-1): NAGVMQNPRHLVRRRGQEARLRCSPMKGHSHVYWYRQLPEEGLKFMVYLQKENIIDESGMPKERFSAEFPKEGPSILRIQQVVRGDSAAYFCASSPSGNNEQFFGPGTRLTVL.

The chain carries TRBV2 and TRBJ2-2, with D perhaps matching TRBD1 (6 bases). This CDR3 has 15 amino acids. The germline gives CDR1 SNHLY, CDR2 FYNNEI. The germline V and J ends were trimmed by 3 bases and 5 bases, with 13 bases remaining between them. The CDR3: CASSETYTGTGELFF. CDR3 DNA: TGTGCCAGCAGTGAGACTTATACAGGGACCGGGGAGCTGTTTTTT.

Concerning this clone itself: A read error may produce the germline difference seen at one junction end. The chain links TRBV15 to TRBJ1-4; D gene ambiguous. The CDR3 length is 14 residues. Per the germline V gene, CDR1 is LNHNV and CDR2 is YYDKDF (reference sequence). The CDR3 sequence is CATSRGSSNDKLFF. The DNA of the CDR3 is TGTGCCACCAGCAGAGGGTCCAGTAATGACAAACTGTTTTTT.

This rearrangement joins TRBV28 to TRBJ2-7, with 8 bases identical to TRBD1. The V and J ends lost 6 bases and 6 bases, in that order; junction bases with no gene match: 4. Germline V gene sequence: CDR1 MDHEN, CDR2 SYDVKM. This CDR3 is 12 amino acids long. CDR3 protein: CASRLTGGEQYF. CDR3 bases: TGTGCCAGCAGACTTACAGGGGGCGAGCAGTACTTC.

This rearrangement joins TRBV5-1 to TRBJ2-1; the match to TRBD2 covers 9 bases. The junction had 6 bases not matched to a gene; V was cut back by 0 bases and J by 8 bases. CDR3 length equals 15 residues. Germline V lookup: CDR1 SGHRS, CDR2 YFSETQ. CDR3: CASSLGLAGADEQFF. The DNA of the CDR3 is TGCGCCAGCAGCTTGGGTTTAGCGGGAGCGGATGAGCAGTTCTTC.

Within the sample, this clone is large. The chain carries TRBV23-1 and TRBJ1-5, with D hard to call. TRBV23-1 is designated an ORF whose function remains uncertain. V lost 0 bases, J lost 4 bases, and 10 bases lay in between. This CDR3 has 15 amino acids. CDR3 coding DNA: TGCGCCAGCAGTCAATCAGGTCATCCTAATCAGCCCCAGCATTTT. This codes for CASSQSGHPNQPQHF.